This T cell receptor beta chain derives from a study of blood T cell repertoires in COVID-19. The overall study: Both acute and convalescent COVID-19 samples were obtained from the United States, Italy and Spain.

The V gene's germline CDR1 is SEHNR and CDR2 FQNEAQ (reference sequence). With 5 bases removed from V and 1 base from J, the gap between germline ends came to 11 bases. This CDR3 spans 14 amino acids. Sequenced by immunoSEQ multiplex PCR; TCRdb stores in-frame clones only, minus some. The sample has about 140,000 clones, roughly 86% seen once; the top ten hold approximately 8%. The sample comprised peripheral blood. The sequence derives from a woman aged 55-69 years with acute or convalescent COVID-19. The V gene is TRBV7-9, the J gene TRBJ2-5; no firm D call. The CDR3, as DNA: TGTGCCAGCAGCCCATTACACCTCCAAGAGACCCAGTACTTC. Its protein is CASSPLHLQETQYF.